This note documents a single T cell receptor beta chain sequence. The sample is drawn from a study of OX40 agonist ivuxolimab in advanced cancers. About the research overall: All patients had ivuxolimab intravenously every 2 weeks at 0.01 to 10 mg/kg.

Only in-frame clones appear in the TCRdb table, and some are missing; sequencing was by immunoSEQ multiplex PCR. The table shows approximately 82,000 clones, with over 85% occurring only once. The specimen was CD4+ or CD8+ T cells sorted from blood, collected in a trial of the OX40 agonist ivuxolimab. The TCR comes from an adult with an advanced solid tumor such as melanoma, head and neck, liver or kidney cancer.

The CDR3 reads CASSVPGYNQPQHF. CDR3 coding DNA: TGTGCCAGCAGCGTCCCGGGTTACAATCAGCCCCAGCATTTT. The gene calls are TRBV7-8 and TRBJ1-5, with no clear D. The CDR3 has 14 amino acids. The germline gives CDR1 SGHVS, CDR2 FQNEAQ. V was trimmed by 5 bases and J by 3 bases, leaving 11 bases between them.